These T cell receptor beta chains were read from a single sample in a study of identical twins. MiXCR, applied by TCRdb to the 5' RACE reads, yields one record per CDR3 protein. This repertoire shows a few hundred thousand distinct CDR3 sequences, 7.5% to 10% found once; its top ten account for around 3%. These sequences were also reported in another study, on yellow fever vaccine responses in identical twins.

Input material: PBMCs. The receptor set was obtained from a woman under 30 in good health. Both conserved end residues are part of each CDR3. The D gene is left open where the match is weak. Only some rows state a clone size, as once, few, many or a class for expanded clones.

d_gene: .
j_gene: TRBJ2-5
abundance: many
v_gene: TRBV3-1
CDR3nt: TGTGCCAGCAGCCAGGGCCTGGGGGAGACCCAGTACTTC
CDR3aa: CASSQGLGETQYF

d_gene: .
j_gene: TRBJ2-2
abundance: .
v_gene: TRBV27
CDR3nt: TGTGCCAGCAGCGGAGGGGACAACACCGGGGAGCTGTTTTTT
CDR3aa: CASSGGDNTGELFF

d_gene: TRBD2
j_gene: TRBJ2-4
abundance: few
v_gene: TRBV10-3
CDR3nt: TGTGCCATCAGTGAGTCGGAGACTAGCGGGACAGCCAAAAACATTCAGTACTTC
CDR3aa: CAISESETSGTAKNIQYF

d_gene: TRBD2
j_gene: TRBJ2-7
abundance: few
v_gene: TRBV20-1
CDR3nt: TGCAGTGCTAGAGATCTGGGCGGGGGGTTTTGGGAGCAGTACTTC
CDR3aa: CSARDLGGGFWEQYF

d_gene: TRBD2
j_gene: TRBJ2-1
abundance: few
v_gene: TRBV24-1
CDR3nt: TGTGCCACCAGTGATTTAAACCCTAGCGGGGGCTACAATGAGCAGTTCTTC
CDR3aa: CATSDLNPSGGYNEQFF

d_gene: .
j_gene: TRBJ2-3
abundance: .
v_gene: TRBV28
CDR3nt: TGTGCCAGCATGCCGGGGCACACAAAAATCACAGATACGCAGTATTTT
CDR3aa: CASMPGHTKITDTQYF

d_gene: .
j_gene: TRBJ2-1
abundance: few
v_gene: TRBV11-2
CDR3nt: TGTGCCAGCAGCCAGGAGAACAATGAGCAGTTCTTC
CDR3aa: CASSQENNEQFF

d_gene: TRBD2
j_gene: TRBJ2-5
abundance: few
v_gene: TRBV28
CDR3nt: TGTGCCAGCCGAAAAAGGGAGGGGGAGACCCAGTACTTC
CDR3aa: CASRKREGETQYF

d_gene: .
j_gene: TRBJ1-2
abundance: few
v_gene: TRBV4-1
CDR3nt: TGCGCCAGCAGCCAAGTACTACCCCGGGACATCGATCGGCATGGCTACACCTTC
CDR3aa: CASSQVLPRDIDRHGYTF

d_gene: TRBD2
j_gene: TRBJ2-5
abundance: many
v_gene: TRBV20-1
CDR3nt: TGCAGTGCTAGAGGTTTTGGGACTAAGTACTTC
CDR3aa: CSARGFGTKYF

d_gene: TRBD1
j_gene: TRBJ2-7
abundance: .
v_gene: TRBV29-1
CDR3nt: TGCAGCGTTGTGGGGCAGGGGGCATACGAGCAGTACTTC
CDR3aa: CSVVGQGAYEQYF

d_gene: .
j_gene: TRBJ2-7
abundance: many
v_gene: TRBV29-1
CDR3nt: TGCAGCGTTGAATTGTTGGAGACCTACGAGCAGTACTTC
CDR3aa: CSVELLETYEQYF

d_gene: TRBD1
j_gene: TRBJ1-5
abundance: few
v_gene: TRBV6-6
CDR3nt: TGTGCCAGCAGACGGGACAGGGCGCAGCCCCAGCATTTT
CDR3aa: CASRRDRAQPQHF

d_gene: .
j_gene: TRBJ2-3
abundance: many
v_gene: TRBV7-8
CDR3nt: TGTGCCAGCAGCTTGCGACAGCTCAGCACAGATACGCAGTATTTT
CDR3aa: CASSLRQLSTDTQYF

d_gene: .
j_gene: TRBJ2-1
abundance: .
v_gene: TRBV2
CDR3nt: TGTGCCAGCACGCTTTACGGGGCTCCCAGCAATGAGCAGTTCTTC
CDR3aa: CASTLYGAPSNEQFF

d_gene: .
j_gene: TRBJ2-1
abundance: many
v_gene: TRBV11-2
CDR3nt: TGTGCCAGCAGCTCCGACAGCTTTAACAATGAGCAGTTCTTC
CDR3aa: CASSSDSFNNEQFF

d_gene: TRBD1
j_gene: TRBJ2-4
abundance: few
v_gene: TRBV6-1
CDR3nt: TGTGCCAGCAGAGGACCGGGACAGGGTTTACTAGCCAAAAACATTCAGTACTTC
CDR3aa: CASRGPGQGLLAKNIQYF

d_gene: TRBD2
j_gene: TRBJ2-7
abundance: many
v_gene: TRBV29-1
CDR3nt: TGCAGCGTTGGTGCTAGCGGCTCCGAGCAGTACTTC
CDR3aa: CSVGASGSEQYF

d_gene: TRBD2
j_gene: TRBJ2-7
abundance: .
v_gene: TRBV27
CDR3nt: TGTGCCAGCAGTTTCACCAGCGGGGCGAAATCCTACGAGCAGTACTTC
CDR3aa: CASSFTSGAKSYEQYF

d_gene: TRBD2
j_gene: TRBJ2-7
abundance: few
v_gene: TRBV4-2
CDR3nt: TGTGCCAGCAGCCAAGGGGCGGGAGGTCGCCCCTACGAGCAGTACTTC
CDR3aa: CASSQGAGGRPYEQYF

d_gene: .
j_gene: TRBJ2-1
abundance: many
v_gene: TRBV6-1
CDR3nt: TGTGCCAGCAGTGAAGTTCTGGGCGTTGAGCAGTTCTTC
CDR3aa: CASSEVLGVEQFF

d_gene: .
j_gene: TRBJ2-1
abundance: many
v_gene: TRBV2
CDR3nt: TGTGCCAGCAGTGCATGGGAGGAGGGGGGGCAGTTCTTC
CDR3aa: CASSAWEEGGQFF

d_gene: TRBD1
j_gene: TRBJ2-6
abundance: many
v_gene: TRBV3-1
CDR3nt: TGTGCCAGCAGCCAAGATATGGGGACAGGGGGAGCTGGGGCCAACGTCCTGACTTTC
CDR3aa: CASSQDMGTGGAGANVLTF

d_gene: TRBD1
j_gene: TRBJ1-5
abundance: many
v_gene: TRBV7-9
CDR3nt: TGTGCCAGCAGGGGACAGGGCAATCAGCCCCAGCATTTT
CDR3aa: CASRGQGNQPQHF

d_gene: .
j_gene: TRBJ2-7
abundance: many
v_gene: TRBV12-3/TRBV12-4
CDR3nt: TGTGCCAGCGGAACCCCCTATCGTGGGTACTTC
CDR3aa: CASGTPYRGYF

d_gene: TRBD2
j_gene: TRBJ2-2
abundance: .
v_gene: TRBV5-1
CDR3nt: TGCGCCAGCAGCAACATCGGACTAGCAGCCTCCACCGGGGAGCTGTTTTTT
CDR3aa: CASSNIGLAASTGELFF

d_gene: TRBD2
j_gene: TRBJ2-1
abundance: many
v_gene: TRBV6-4
CDR3nt: TGTGCCAGCAGTCCTAAGAGAAAACTAGCGGGAGGGCATTCGGGCTCCTACAATGAGCAGTTCTTC
CDR3aa: CASSPKRKLAGGHSGSYNEQFF

d_gene: .
j_gene: TRBJ2-7
abundance: many
v_gene: TRBV5-1
CDR3nt: TGCGCCAGCAGCGAACCGGGTTCGTTGGAGCAGTACTTC
CDR3aa: CASSEPGSLEQYF

d_gene: TRBD2
j_gene: TRBJ2-7
abundance: few
v_gene: TRBV12-3/TRBV12-4
CDR3nt: TGTGCCAGCAGTTCGATACTAGCGGGAGTGACCTACGAGCAGTACTTC
CDR3aa: CASSSILAGVTYEQYF

d_gene: .
j_gene: TRBJ2-1
abundance: many
v_gene: TRBV12-2
CDR3nt: TGTGCAAGTCGCTTAGCCTCCGGAGCGGGGGGGCCCTCCTACAATGAGCAGTTCTTC
CDR3aa: CASRLASGAGGPSYNEQFF

d_gene: .
j_gene: TRBJ2-7
abundance: many
v_gene: TRBV5-1
CDR3nt: TGCGCCAGCAGCTTGGTGAGGGGGGACTACGAGCAGTACTTC
CDR3aa: CASSLVRGDYEQYF

d_gene: TRBD1
j_gene: TRBJ1-2
abundance: few
v_gene: TRBV20-1
CDR3nt: TGCAGTGCTAGAGGGGACAGGGGGTTGTTTGGCTACACCTTC
CDR3aa: CSARGDRGLFGYTF

d_gene: TRBD1
j_gene: TRBJ2-7
abundance: many
v_gene: TRBV12-5
CDR3nt: TGTGCTAGTGGTTTAGGGGACAGCACCTACGAGCAGTACTTC
CDR3aa: CASGLGDSTYEQYF

d_gene: TRBD1
j_gene: TRBJ1-2
abundance: .
v_gene: TRBV7-9
CDR3nt: TGTGCCAGCAGCAGAAGACAGGGGGGCTATGGCTACACCTTC
CDR3aa: CASSRRQGGYGYTF

d_gene: TRBD1
j_gene: TRBJ2-2
abundance: .
v_gene: TRBV15
CDR3nt: TGTGCCACCAACGACCGACAGGGCGGCGGGGAGCTGTTTTTT
CDR3aa: CATNDRQGGGELFF

d_gene: TRBD1
j_gene: TRBJ2-2
abundance: many
v_gene: TRBV12-3/TRBV12-4
CDR3nt: TGTGCCAGCAGCTTCATGAGGACAGGGGGTACCGGGGAGCTGTTTTTT
CDR3aa: CASSFMRTGGTGELFF

d_gene: TRBD2
j_gene: TRBJ2-7
abundance: .
v_gene: TRBV27
CDR3nt: TGTGCCAGCAGTTTGAATCCTAGCGGGAGTTACGAGCAGTACTTC
CDR3aa: CASSLNPSGSYEQYF

d_gene: .
j_gene: TRBJ2-4
abundance: few
v_gene: TRBV5-1
CDR3nt: TGCGCCAGCAGCCCCCAGGGGACAAGCCAAATCCTAGCCAAAAACATTCAGTACTTC
CDR3aa: CASSPQGTSQILAKNIQYF

d_gene: .
j_gene: TRBJ2-5
abundance: .
v_gene: TRBV6-1
CDR3nt: TGTGCCACCTCCTGGGACTTCTTAGAGACCCAGTACTTC
CDR3aa: CATSWDFLETQYF

d_gene: .
j_gene: TRBJ2-7
abundance: many
v_gene: TRBV28
CDR3nt: TGTGCCAGCAGTCCCCGGTGGGGGAATGGGCGCTACGAGCAGTACTTC
CDR3aa: CASSPRWGNGRYEQYF

d_gene: TRBD2
j_gene: TRBJ2-3
abundance: .
v_gene: TRBV6-2/TRBV6-3
CDR3nt: TGTGCCAGCAGTTACTATAGCGGGAGGGCCTCGGCAGATACGCAGTATTTT
CDR3aa: CASSYYSGRASADTQYF

d_gene: .
j_gene: TRBJ2-3
abundance: few
v_gene: TRBV7-2
CDR3nt: TGTGCCAGCAGCCCCAGACAGCCCAGCACAGATACGCAGTATTTT
CDR3aa: CASSPRQPSTDTQYF

d_gene: .
j_gene: TRBJ2-1
abundance: few
v_gene: TRBV9
CDR3nt: TGTGCCAGCAGCAAAGGGGGAGTGGGGGCCAGCTCCTACAATGAGCAGTTCTTC
CDR3aa: CASSKGGVGASSYNEQFF

d_gene: TRBD2
j_gene: TRBJ2-5
abundance: .
v_gene: TRBV10-3
CDR3nt: TGTGCCATCAGTATGGGACTAGCGGGAGATTCGTCTGTCTGGGAGACCCAGTACTTC
CDR3aa: CAISMGLAGDSSVWETQYF

d_gene: TRBD2
j_gene: TRBJ2-7
abundance: .
v_gene: TRBV6-2/TRBV6-3
CDR3nt: TGTGCCAGCAGTCCCACCCGGACTAGCGGTAGCCCCTACGAGCAGTACTTC
CDR3aa: CASSPTRTSGSPYEQYF